These 11 T cell receptor beta chains were sequenced from one sample in a study of blood T cell repertoires in COVID-19. Data came from immunoSEQ multiplex PCR; TCRdb stores just in-frame clones and leaves some out. The sample comprises 15,000 to 20,000 clones, 85% to 90% of which are singletons, and about 5.6% rests with the top ten. Sequences were obtained from peripheral blood. The receptors were sampled from a human donor in a cohort sampled during active COVID-19.

This rearrangement joins TRBV11-2 to TRBJ1-1; 7 nucleotides agree with TRBD1. CDR3 length: 15 amino acids. Germline V lookup: CDR1 SGHAT, CDR2 FQNNGV. With 5 bases clipped from V and 7 bases from J, the junction kept 13 bases outside the gene matches. CDR3 bases: TGTGCCAGCAGCACCCCCGCGACAGGGAGCGGTGAAGCTTTCTTT. This codes for CASSTPATGSGEAFF. The whole variable domain, remainder taken from reference TRBV11-2 and TRBJ1-1, is EAGVAQSPRYKIIEKRQSVAFWCNPISGHATLYWYQQILGQGPKLLIQFQNNGVVDDSQLPKDRFSAERLKGVDSTLKIQPAKLEDSAVYLCASSTPATGSGEAFFGQGTRLTVV.

V and J are TRBV28 and TRBJ2-6; 7 nucleotides line up with TRBD2. Germline assignment: CDR1 MDHEN and CDR2 SYDVKM. The CDR3 has 16 residues. Trimming took 7 bases from V and 0 from J; bases not matched to a gene: 6. The CDR3: CASKPAGDSGANVLTF. The CDR3 region has the DNA TGTGCCAGCAAACCCGCGGGGGACTCTGGGGCCAACGTCCTGACTTTC. Combining the CDR3 with reference TRBV28 and TRBJ2-6 gives the whole variable domain DVKVTQSSRYLVKRTGEKVFLECVQDMDHENMFWYRQDPGLGLRLIYFSYDVKMKEKGDIPEGYSVSREKKERFSLILESASTNQTSMYLCASKPAGDSGANVLTFGAGSRLTVL.

The chain employs TRBV7-3 and TRBJ2-1, with unresolved D. This CDR3 region has 14 residues. Germline assignment: CDR1 SGHTA and CDR2 FQGTGA. Trimming removed 1 base from V and 0 bases from J, with 4 bases in between. The CDR3 DNA sequence: TGTGCCAGCAGCTTAATGGCCTCCTACAATGAGCAGTTCTTC. Translation: CASSLMASYNEQFF.

The chain is built from TRBV28 and TRBJ1-1, with a possible D match to TRBD1 (5 bases). Germline V gene sequence: CDR1 MDHEN, CDR2 SYDVKM. Trimming removed 4 bases from V and 6 bases from J, with 12 bases in between. The CDR3 has 13 amino acids. The CDR3 protein is CASSSPGMAEAFF. The CDR3 DNA is TGTGCCAGCAGTTCCCCAGGGATGGCTGAAGCTTTCTTT. Using reference TRBV28 and TRBJ1-1 for the parts outside the CDR3, the full variable domain is DVKVTQSSRYLVKRTGEKVFLECVQDMDHENMFWYRQDPGLGLRLIYFSYDVKMKEKGDIPEGYSVSREKKERFSLILESASTNQTSMYLCASSSPGMAEAFFGQGTRLTVV.

In its sample, this clone was seen once. This chain links TRBV28 with TRBJ2-1; a weak D match, TRBD1 (6 bases). CDR1 is MDHEN, CDR2 SYDVKM, per germline. The CDR3 loop spans 12 amino acids. V gave up 7 bases and J gave up 16 bases, with 20 bases separating them. The CDR3 bases are TGTGCCAGCACCCCCCCCAGGGGTTGGGTCTTCTTC. Its protein product is CASTPPRGWVFF.

The V and J genes are TRBV15 and TRBJ1-2, with D perhaps TRBD1 (6 bases). CDR1 and CDR2 (germline): LNHNV, YYDKDF (reference sequence). V was cut by 0 bases and J by 8 bases, with 13 bases left in between. The CDR3 extends over 14 amino acids. The CDR3: CATSRDPRGEGYTF. The CDR3 DNA sequence: TGTGCCACCAGCAGAGACCCCAGGGGCGAAGGCTACACCTTC.

The chain is built from TRBV7-9 and TRBJ1-3, with D unresolved. The germline gives CDR1 SEHNR, CDR2 FQNEAQ (reference sequence). V was trimmed by 4 bases and J by 0 bases, leaving 4 bases between them. The CDR3 loop spans 13 amino acids. Here the CDR3 DNA reads TGTGCCAGCAGCTCTAACTCTGGAAACACCATATATTTT. Amino acids: CASSSNSGNTIYF.

V is TRBV5-1 and J is TRBJ2-2, with a tentative D call TRBD1 (6 bases). V gave up 0 bases and J gave up 4 bases, with 10 bases separating them. The CDR3 runs to 15 residues. From germline, CDR1 is SGHRS and CDR2 YFSETQ. The CDR3 bases are TGCGCCAGCAGCTTGGTAACAGGGAGCACCGGGGAGCTGTTTTTT. This codes for CASSLVTGSTGELFF.

The chain is built from TRBV19 and TRBJ2-7; TRBD2 agrees at 13 bases. Looked up from germline, CDR1 is LNHDA and CDR2 is SQIVND (reference sequence). V gave up 5 bases and J gave up 3 bases; unmatched junction bases: 4. This CDR3 spans 15 amino acids. This CDR3 is CASSAGLAGSYEQYF. The CDR3, as DNA: TGTGCCAGTAGTGCGGGACTAGCGGGGAGCTACGAGCAGTACTTC.

The chain joins TRBV30 to TRBJ1-2, with 7 bases identical to TRBD1. J was trimmed by 7 bases and V by 2 bases; bases with no gene match: 7. Germline V gene lookup returns CDR1 GTSNPN and CDR2 SVGIG (reference sequence). This CDR3 is built from 13 residues. CDR3 loop: CAWSNTGDGGYTF. CDR3 bases: TGTGCCTGGAGTAATACAGGGGACGGTGGCTACACCTTC.

About this clone: Germline and junction disagree at one end, which may indicate a read error. The genes are TRBV18 and TRBJ2-1, with a weak D call TRBD2 (6 bases). Germline-derived CDR1 and CDR2 are KGHSH and LQKENI. The CDR3 loop spans 16 amino acids. The CDR3 region has the DNA TGTGCCAGCTCCCCACTAGCTTTTAGCTCCTACAATGAGCAGTTCTTC. This gives the protein CASSPLAFSSYNEQFF. Together with reference TRBV18 and TRBJ2-1, the CDR3 gives the full variable domain: NAGVMQNPRHLVRRRGQEARLRCSPMKGHSHVYWYRQLPEEGLKFMVYLQKENIIDESGMPKERFSAEFPKEGPSILRIQQVVRGDSAAYFCASSPLAFSSYNEQFFGPGTRLTVL.